This T cell receptor (beta chain) appears in the sequencing data of a study of cytomegalovirus exposure and HLA in healthy donors. Primers included in the PCR were 60 Vbeta and 13 Jbeta primers. Assay used: immunoSEQ multiplex PCR; TCRdb lists only in-frame clones, some missing. The sample contains about 160,000 clones, roughly 72% of which appear only once. Sequencing was performed on PBMCs. This TCR came from a middle-aged man in good health and CMV-seronegative.

CDR3 sequence reads: CASSQETQYF. In nucleotides, the CDR3 is TGTGCCAGCAGCCAGGAGACCCAGTACTTC. The V and J genes are TRBV2 and TRBJ2-5; no definite D call. Trimming removed 6 bases from V and 5 bases from J, with 4 bases in between. CDR3 length equals 10 residues. Germline V gene lookup returns CDR1 SNHLY and CDR2 FYNNEI.